The source of this T cell receptor (beta chain) is a study of regulatory T cells in long-lasting Graves disease. Broader study findings: Accuracy may have been reduced by the small sample size.

The germline CDR1 and CDR2 sequences are MDHEN and SYDVKM. The V segment lost 11 bases and the J segment 7 bases; nucleotides outside the gene matches: 10. This CDR3 contains 14 residues. Only a few counts were recorded for this clonotype. Its matching antigen is unknown. Time point given: persistent/refractory GD, antithyroid drugs over 5 years with positive TRAb. Generation of the TCR library employed RNA extracted from PBMCs. The source of the patients was an endocrinology department in Xi'an, China. Investigators prepared the TCR beta libraries by applying iRepertoire HTBI primers and Arm-PCR of CDR3 regions. TCRdb recomputed calls from the multiplex PCR reads with MiXCR, one row per CDR3 protein. The sample lists approximately 400,000 distinct CDR3 sequences, less than 25% seen once, with roughly 20% in the top ten.

This TCR was recovered from a female donor with Graves disease. Specimen: peripheral blood mononuclear cells (PBMCs), collected when the disease was refractory, from a patient treated with antithyroid drugs. The chain has TRBV28 and TRBJ1-6; TRBD1 matches at 8 bases. The CDR3 nucleotides read TGTGCCGCCCCTTCCGGGACAGGCAATTCACCCCTCCACTTT. Translated, it gives CAAPSGTGNSPLHF. The complete variable domain, with remaining parts taken from reference TRBV28 and TRBJ1-6, reads DVKVTQSSRYLVKRTGEKVFLECVQDMDHENMFWYRQDPGLGLRLIYFSYDVKMKEKGDIPEGYSVSREKKERFSLILESASTNQTSMYLCAAPSGTGNSPLHFGNGTRLTVT.